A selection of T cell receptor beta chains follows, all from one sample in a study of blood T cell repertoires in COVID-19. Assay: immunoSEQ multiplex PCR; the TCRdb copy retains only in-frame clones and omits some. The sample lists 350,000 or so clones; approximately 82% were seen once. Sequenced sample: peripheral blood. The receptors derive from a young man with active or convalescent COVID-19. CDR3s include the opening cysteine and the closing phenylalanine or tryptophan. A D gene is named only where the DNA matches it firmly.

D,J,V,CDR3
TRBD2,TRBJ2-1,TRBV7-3,CASSPGLAGTGQFF
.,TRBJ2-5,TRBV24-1,CATSDYVVAEQETQYF
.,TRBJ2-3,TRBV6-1,CASSEWGSSFTDTQYF
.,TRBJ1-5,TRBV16,CASSQRAGHQPQHF
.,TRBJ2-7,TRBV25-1,CASSLLPGYEQYF
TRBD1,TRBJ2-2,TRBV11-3,CASSLRGQGATGELFF
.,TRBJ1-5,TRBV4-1,CASSQGYGEDQPQHF
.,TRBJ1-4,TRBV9,CASSAREGTNEKLFF
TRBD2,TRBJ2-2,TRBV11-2,CASSSLKTSGRWSGELFF
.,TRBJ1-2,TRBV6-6,CASSSPGQPYGYTF
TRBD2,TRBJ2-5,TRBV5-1,CASTRTSGVQETQYF
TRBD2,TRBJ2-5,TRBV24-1,CATSDLSGGAGETQYF
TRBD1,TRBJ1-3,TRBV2,CASRGTAGNTIYF
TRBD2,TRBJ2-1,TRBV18,CASSPTSGSNEQFF
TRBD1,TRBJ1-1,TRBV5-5,CASSLPQGAGTEAFF
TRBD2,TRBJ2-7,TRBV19,CASSLAGARRGSYEQYF
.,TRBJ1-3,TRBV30,CAWSVDYSNTIYF
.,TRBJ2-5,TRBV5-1,CASDFDGGRETQYF
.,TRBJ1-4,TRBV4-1,CASSQGLSSVKLFF
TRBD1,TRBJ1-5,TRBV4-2,CASSQGDRDMEPQHF
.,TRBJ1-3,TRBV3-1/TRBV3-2,CASSPLGPSSGNTIYF
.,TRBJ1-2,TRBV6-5,CASRASGNYGYTF
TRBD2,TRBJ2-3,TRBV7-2,CASSSQAGGPDTQYF
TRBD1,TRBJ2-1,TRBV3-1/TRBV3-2,CASSRRTGGNEQFF
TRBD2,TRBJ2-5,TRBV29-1,CSVGEGKTQYF
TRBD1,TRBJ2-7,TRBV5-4,CASSLLGGTGLGRVTYEQYF
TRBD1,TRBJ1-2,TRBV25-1,CASTGGYGYTF
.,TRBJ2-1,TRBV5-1,CASSLGPGGGNEQFF
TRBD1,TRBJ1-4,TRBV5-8,CASSFSGQANEKLFF
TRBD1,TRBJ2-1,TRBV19,CASRDRGSTNEQFF
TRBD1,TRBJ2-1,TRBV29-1,CTVTGKSSYNEQFF
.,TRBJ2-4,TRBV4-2,CASSQDVRGAKNIQYF
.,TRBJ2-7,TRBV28,CASSFNLAEYF
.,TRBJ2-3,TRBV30,CAWSVTSTDTQYF
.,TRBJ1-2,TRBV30,CALTTGFNYGYTF
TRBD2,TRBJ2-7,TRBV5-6,CASSSKGGLAGQPPYEQYF
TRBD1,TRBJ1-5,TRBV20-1,CSASSSRGQDDQPQHF
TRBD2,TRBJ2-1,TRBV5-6,CASSFGTSGINEQFF
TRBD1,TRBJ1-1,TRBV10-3,CAISGRQGVITEAFF
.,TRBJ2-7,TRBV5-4,CASSQDTESSYEQYF
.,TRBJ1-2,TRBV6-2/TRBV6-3,CASSYSIQAPYGYTF
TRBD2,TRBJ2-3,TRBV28,CASSFPRGGATDTQYF
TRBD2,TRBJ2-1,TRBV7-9,CASSFRLAVRHVDEQFF
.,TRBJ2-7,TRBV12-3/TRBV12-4,CASSPRGFEQYF
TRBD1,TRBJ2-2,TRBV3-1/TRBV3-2,CASSQGNRDRGSTGELFF
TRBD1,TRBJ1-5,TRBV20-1,CSASKTGNYQPQHF
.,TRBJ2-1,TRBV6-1,CASSERRFGGQFF
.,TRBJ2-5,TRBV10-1,CASTRSETQYF
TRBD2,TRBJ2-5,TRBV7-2,CASSLTSGRQETQYF